The rows below give T cell receptor beta chains drawn from one sample of a study of blood T cell repertoires in COVID-19. Sequenced by immunoSEQ multiplex PCR; TCRdb stores in-frame clones only, minus some. The table shows roughly 77,000 clones, with about 80% occurring only once. Specimen: peripheral blood. The receptors were sampled from a woman aged 70-85 years with acute or convalescent COVID-19. Each CDR3 is given with its conserved first and last residue. A D gene is named only where the DNA matches it firmly. Clone size is shown for a subset of rows, as once, few, many or a class of expanded clone.

TRBV4-1	.	TRBJ1-5	.	TGCGCCAGCAGCCAAGATGCGGGAACTCAGCCCCAGCATTTT	CASSQDAGTQPQHF
TRBV6-2/TRBV6-3	.	TRBJ2-1	.	TGTGCCAGCAGTTACTCGTCTCGTCGGAATGAGCAGTTCTTC	CASSYSSRRNEQFF
TRBV4-3	once	TRBJ2-1	.	TGCGCCAGCAGCCAAGAGGTCAGGGTAAACAATGAGCAGTTCTTC	CASSQEVRVNNEQFF
TRBV2	.	TRBJ1-1	TRBD1	TGTGCCAGCAGCCTTATGGACAGGACCACTGAAGCTTTCTTT	CASSLMDRTTEAFF
TRBV5-6	.	TRBJ1-5	.	TGTGCCAGCAGCTTTAGCTGGCAGCTAAGCAATCAGCCCCAGCATTTT	CASSFSWQLSNQPQHF
TRBV4-3	.	TRBJ2-5	.	TGCGCCAGCAGCCAAGTACAGGGTTGGAGGGAGACCCAGTACTTC	CASSQVQGWRETQYF
TRBV7-3	.	TRBJ2-2	TRBD1	TGTGCCAGCAGCTTAACGACAGGGATTCCGAACACCGGGGAGCTGTTTTTT	CASSLTTGIPNTGELFF
TRBV6-6	few	TRBJ1-1	.	TGTGCCAGCAGTTACGGGGGGTGGAACACTGAAGCTTTCTTT	CASSYGGWNTEAFF
TRBV5-6	.	TRBJ2-7	TRBD2	TGTGCCAGCAGCTTGATGGCGGGGGGGCGAGCCTACGAGCAGTACTTC	CASSLMAGGRAYEQYF
TRBV24-1	.	TRBJ2-7	TRBD1	TGTGCCACCAGTGATTCTCGACAGGGCCACGAGCAGTACTTC	CATSDSRQGHEQYF